This T cell receptor (beta chain) came from a study of blood T cell repertoires in COVID-19. Measured with immunoSEQ multiplex PCR; TCRdb has only the in-frame clones, and not every one. The data show around 140,000 clones, 84% seen once. CDR3 length: 14 amino acids. Germline CDR1 reads KGHDR; CDR2 reads SFDVKD. V lost 5 bases and J lost 5, with 15 bases in between. This clonotype was sampled from a man aged 55 to 70 with acute or convalescent COVID-19. V is TRBV24-1 and J is TRBJ2-7; D is unclear. The sequencing sample was made of peripheral blood. CDR3 sequence: CATSVSASRDEQYF. DNA for the CDR3: TGTGCCACCAGTGTCTCAGCTTCTCGGGACGAGCAGTACTTC.